Following are 13 T cell receptor beta chains from one sample sequenced in a study of radiotherapy plus CTLA-4 blockade in lung cancer. Clones were read by immunoSEQ multiplex PCR, and TCRdb kept only the in-frame ones, dropping some. The repertoire includes 81,000 or so clones, around 76% of them detected once, and approximately 22% sits in the top ten. The sample was peripheral blood, taken from a patient treated with radiotherapy plus ipilimumab. These receptors were obtained from a human donor with non-small cell lung cancer whose response to radiotherapy plus ipilimumab could not be evaluated. Some clones in this sample may be carry-over from other donors' samples.

CDR3 amino acids: CASSLHPNEQFF. The CDR3 coding sequence is TGCGCCAGCAGCTTGCATCCCAATGAGCAGTTCTTC. This chain joins TRBV5-1 and TRBJ2-1; no reliable D call. Trimming cost V 1 base and J 6 bases, with 5 bases left between them. Germline CDR1 SGHRS, CDR2 YFSETQ. This CDR3 spans 12 amino acids.

The chain employs TRBV19 and TRBJ1-5; the match to TRBD1 covers 7 bases. CDR3 size: 13 residues. Per the germline V gene, CDR1 is LNHDA and CDR2 is SQIVND (reference sequence). V was pared by 3 bases and J by 6 bases, with 2 bases of the junction left unmatched. CDR3: CASSIDRVQPQHF. In DNA form, the CDR3 reads TGTGCCAGTAGTATTGACAGGGTTCAGCCCCAGCATTTT. Supplemented by reference TRBV19 and TRBJ1-5, the full variable domain reads DGGITQSPKYLFRKEGQNVTLSCEQNLNHDAMYWYRQDPGQGLRLIYYSQIVNDFQKGDIAEGYSVSREKKESFPLTVTSAQKNPTAFYLCASSIDRVQPQHFGDGTRLSIL.

The rearrangement joins TRBV19 to TRBJ2-7; 10 bases fit TRBD1. From germline, CDR1 is LNHDA and CDR2 SQIVND (reference sequence). V shed 5 bases and J 4 bases; nucleotides not matched to a gene: 5. This CDR3 has 14 amino acids. The CDR3 DNA sequence: TGTGCCAGTAGTTCCCGGACAGGGGGGTACGAGCAGTACTTC. Translation: CASSSRTGGYEQYF. The full variable domain, rest sourced from reference TRBV19 and TRBJ2-7, is DGGITQSPKYLFRKEGQNVTLSCEQNLNHDAMYWYRQDPGQGLRLIYYSQIVNDFQKGDIAEGYSVSREKKESFPLTVTSAQKNPTAFYLCASSSRTGGYEQYFGPGTRLTVT.

The rearrangement uses TRBV19 and TRBJ1-5; 10 nucleotides line up with TRBD1. Trimming took 7 bases from V and 4 from J; bases not matched to a gene: 4. CDR3 size: 14 residues. CDR1 and CDR2 (germline): LNHDA, SQIVND (reference sequence). In nucleotides, the CDR3 is TGTGCCAGTACCCCGGGACAGGGGAATCAGCCCCAGCATTTT. The encoded protein is CASTPGQGNQPQHF.

This clone was detected only a few times. This chain uses TRBV5-1 with TRBJ1-1, with 7 nucleotides matching TRBD1. The CDR3 has 13 amino acids. Germline lookup yields CDR1 SGHRS and CDR2 YFSETQ. Trimming at V came to 4 bases and at J to 4 bases, leaving 4 bases not matched to a gene. This CDR3 reads CASSLTGLTEAFF. Here the CDR3 DNA reads TGCGCCAGCAGCCTGACAGGGCTCACTGAAGCTTTCTTT.

This chain connects TRBV2 to TRBJ2-5; TRBD2 matches 8 bases. This CDR3 has 14 residues. With 4 bases clipped from V and 4 bases from J, the junction kept 5 bases outside the gene matches. Looked up from germline, CDR1 is SNHLY and CDR2 is FYNNEI. The DNA of the CDR3 is TGTGCCAGCAGTGGCCGACTAGCGACAGAGACCCAGTACTTC. Translating it yields CASSGRLATETQYF.

The V and J genes are TRBV5-1 and TRBJ2-2; 7 bases are shared with TRBD1. The CDR3 covers 15 residues. Trimming removed 1 base from V and 4 bases from J; junction bases left unmatched: 4. Germline V gene data show CDR1 as SGHRS and CDR2 as YFSETQ. The CDR3 DNA reads as TGCGCCAGCAGCTTGTTGGCAGGGGGCACCGGGGAGCTGTTTTTT. Its translation: CASSLLAGGTGELFF.

The gene calls are TRBV5-1 and TRBJ2-5; the match to TRBD1 covers 7 bases. Germline CDR1 reads SGHRS; CDR2 reads YFSETQ. The CDR3 loop spans 16 amino acids. The junction had 10 bases not matched to a gene; V was cut back by 0 bases and J by 5 bases. This chain's CDR3 is CASSLEGQALLETQYF. In DNA form, the CDR3 reads TGCGCCAGCAGCTTGGAAGGACAGGCTCTTTTGGAGACCCAGTACTTC.

The chain joins TRBV18 to TRBJ2-7, with D perhaps TRBD1 (6 bases). Trimming removed 5 bases at V and 5 bases at J, with 22 bases between. This CDR3 comprises 16 residues. Germline V lookup: CDR1 KGHSH, CDR2 LQKENI. Here the CDR3 DNA reads TGTGCCAGCTCATTAAGCCGTGGGCAGGGGAGAGACGAGCAGTACTTC. Amino acids: CASSLSRGQGRDEQYF.

The chain links TRBV19 to TRBJ1-1, with D possibly TRBD1 on 6 matching bases. V was pared by 3 bases and J by 0 bases, with 8 bases between. CDR3 length: 14 amino acids. CDR1 LNHDA and CDR2 SQIVND come from the germline V gene (reference sequence). The CDR3 DNA is TGTGCCAGTAGTATCGACAGGTTGAACACTGAAGCTTTCTTT. Translation: CASSIDRLNTEAFF.

The chain recombines TRBV4-2 with TRBJ1-4; 7 bases are shared with TRBD1. The CDR3 has 15 residues. V dropped 0 bases and J dropped 6; count of bases not matched to a gene: 4. The germline gives CDR1 LGHNA, CDR2 YNFKEQ. CDR3 DNA sequence: TGTGCCAGCAGCCAAGATTCAGGGGGTTATGAAAAACTGTTTTTT. Translating gives CASSQDSGGYEKLFF.

This chain connects TRBV7-2 to TRBJ1-2; D gene ambiguous. V lost 2 bases and J lost 3, with 7 bases in between. Germline loops: CDR1 SGHTA, CDR2 FQGNSA. The CDR3 runs to 13 residues. In DNA form, the CDR3 reads TGTGCCAGCAGCTTATCCGGGTACTATGGCTACACCTTC. Amino acids: CASSLSGYYGYTF.

The gene calls are TRBV7-2 and TRBJ2-3; 8 nucleotides align to TRBD1. The CDR3 is 16 residues long. CDR1 SGHTA and CDR2 FQGNSA come from the germline V gene. V gave up 1 base and J gave up 7 bases; unmatched junction bases: 10. The CDR3 sequence: CASSLVTGARRNTQYF. As DNA, the CDR3 is TGTGCCAGCAGCTTAGTGACAGGGGCAAGACGTAATACGCAGTATTTT.